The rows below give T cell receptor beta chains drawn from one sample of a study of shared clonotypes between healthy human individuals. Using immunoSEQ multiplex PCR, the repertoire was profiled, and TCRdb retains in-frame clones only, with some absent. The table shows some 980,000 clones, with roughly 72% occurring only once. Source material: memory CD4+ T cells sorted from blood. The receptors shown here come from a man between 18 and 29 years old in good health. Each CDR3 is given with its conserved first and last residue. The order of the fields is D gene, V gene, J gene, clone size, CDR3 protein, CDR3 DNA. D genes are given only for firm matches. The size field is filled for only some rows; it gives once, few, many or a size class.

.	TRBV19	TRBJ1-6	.	CASKEGSQYNSPLHF	TGTGCCAGTAAAGAGGGCAGCCAATATAATTCACCCCTCCACTTT
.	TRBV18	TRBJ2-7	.	CASSQGSRDHEQYF	TGTGCCAGCTCCCAAGGGTCGAGAGACCACGAGCAGTACTTC
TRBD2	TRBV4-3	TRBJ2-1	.	CASSQGLAGGQNEQFF	TGCGCCAGCAGCCAAGGACTAGCGGGAGGGCAGAATGAGCAGTTCTTC
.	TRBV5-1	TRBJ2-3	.	CASSFTGLKGTDTQYF	TGCGCCAGCAGCTTTACCGGGCTCAAGGGGACAGATACGCAGTATTTT
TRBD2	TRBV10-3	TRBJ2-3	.	CATSGTSGGRTDTQYF	TGTGCCACCAGTGGGACTAGCGGGGGCCGCACAGATACGCAGTATTTT
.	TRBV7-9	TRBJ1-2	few	CASPSPGSSNYGYTF	TGTGCCAGCCCGTCCCCCGGGTCCTCTAACTATGGCTACACCTTC
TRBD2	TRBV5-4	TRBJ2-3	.	CASSLAGGTDTQYF	TGTGCCAGCAGTCTAGCGGGTGGCACAGATACGCAGTATTTT
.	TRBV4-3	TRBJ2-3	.	CASSQDLGVRSDTQYF	TGCGCCAGCAGCCAAGATCTGGGGGTCCGATCAGATACGCAGTATTTT
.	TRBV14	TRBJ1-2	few	CASSQGLGGYGYTF	TGTGCCAGCAGCCAAGGTCTAGGGGGCTATGGCTACACCTTC
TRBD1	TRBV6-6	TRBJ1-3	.	CASRYGQAASGNTIYF	TGTGCCAGCCGTTACGGACAGGCTGCCTCTGGAAACACCATATATTTT
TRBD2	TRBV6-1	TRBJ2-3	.	CASGSQGSGGDTQYF	TGTGCCAGCGGCTCACAGGGTTCGGGGGGGGATACGCAGTATTTT
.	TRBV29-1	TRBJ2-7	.	CSVAISGSEQYF	TGCAGCGTTGCGATATCGGGGTCCGAGCAGTACTTC
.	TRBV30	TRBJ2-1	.	CAHRAYNEQFF	TGTGCTCACAGGGCCTACAATGAGCAGTTCTTC
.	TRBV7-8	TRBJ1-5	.	CASSFSGGWQPQHF	TGTGCCAGCAGCTTCTCGGGGGGGTGGCAGCCCCAGCATTTT
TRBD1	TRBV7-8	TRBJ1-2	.	CASSLADRGSGYGYTF	TGTGCCAGCAGCTTGGCGGACAGGGGCAGCGGCTATGGCTACACCTTC
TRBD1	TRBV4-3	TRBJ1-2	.	CASSLQGVGGYTF	TGCGCCAGCAGTTTACAGGGGGTAGGGGGCTACACCTTC
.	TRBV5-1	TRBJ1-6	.	CASSLPPGDSPLHF	TGCGCCAGCAGCCTACCTCCCGGAGATTCACCCCTCCACTTT
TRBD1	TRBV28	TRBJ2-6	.	CASSPGDRAGANVLTF	TGTGCCAGCAGTCCCGGGGACAGGGCTGGGGCCAACGTCCTGACTTTC
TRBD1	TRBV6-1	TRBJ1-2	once	CASSPGQRFYGYTF	TGTGCCAGCTCCCCGGGACAGAGGTTCTATGGCTACACCTTC
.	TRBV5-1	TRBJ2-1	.	CASSITGMSSYNEQFF	TGCGCCAGCAGCATAACAGGGATGAGCTCCTACAATGAGCAGTTCTTC